The clone carrying this T cell receptor (beta chain) has more than one count but fewer than ten. The antigen is unknown. The data belong to a study of OX40 agonist ivuxolimab in advanced cancers. Study as a whole: The patients' treatment was ivuxolimab, an agonistic anti-OX40 (CD134) antibody. Patients in dose escalation had liver, melanoma, kidney or head and neck cancers.

Findings and caveats of the study: Partial responders receiving 0.1-3.0 mg/kg showed among the lowest clonal expansion. At 0.1 to 3.0 mg/kg and by week 6, clonal expansion occurred in CD4+ and CD8+ blood T cells.

The CDR3 runs 12 residues. CDR1 SEHNR and CDR2 FQNEAQ come from the germline V gene (reference sequence). V dropped 2 bases and J dropped 7 bases, with 8 bases sitting between them. Here immunoSEQ multiplex PCR was the method, and the copy in TCRdb shows in-frame clones only, minus some. Here the sample spans tens of thousands of clones, roughly 90% being singletons. The clonotype comes from an adult with an advanced solid tumor such as melanoma, head and neck, liver or kidney cancer. Sequences were derived from CD4+ or CD8+ T cells sorted from blood, sampled in a trial of the OX40 agonist ivuxolimab. This chain links TRBV7-9 with TRBJ1-2, with unresolved D. This chain's CDR3 is CASSLSEGGYTF. The CDR3 DNA reads as TGTGCCAGCAGCTTATCCGAGGGTGGCTACACCTTC.